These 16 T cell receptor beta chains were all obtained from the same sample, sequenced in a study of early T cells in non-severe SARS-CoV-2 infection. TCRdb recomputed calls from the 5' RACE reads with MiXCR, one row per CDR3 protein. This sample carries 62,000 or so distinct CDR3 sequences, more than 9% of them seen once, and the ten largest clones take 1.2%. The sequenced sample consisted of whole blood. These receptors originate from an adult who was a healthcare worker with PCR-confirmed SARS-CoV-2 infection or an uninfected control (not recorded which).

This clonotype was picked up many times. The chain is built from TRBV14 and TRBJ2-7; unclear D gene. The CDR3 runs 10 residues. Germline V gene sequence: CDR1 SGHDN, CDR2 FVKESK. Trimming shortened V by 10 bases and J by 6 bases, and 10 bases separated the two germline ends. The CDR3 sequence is CATIDGEQYV. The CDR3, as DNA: TGTGCCACCATCGACGGCGAGCAGTACGTC.

The chain's CDR3 is CASGEWQETQYF. The CDR3 DNA is TGTGCCAGCGGGGAGTGGCAAGAGACCCAGTACTTC. This chain uses TRBV28 with TRBJ2-5; D possibly corresponds to TRBD2 (5 bases). Trimming removed 8 bases at V and 2 bases at J, with 9 bases between. The germline V gene has CDR1 MDHEN and CDR2 SYDVKM. The CDR3 has 12 amino acids.

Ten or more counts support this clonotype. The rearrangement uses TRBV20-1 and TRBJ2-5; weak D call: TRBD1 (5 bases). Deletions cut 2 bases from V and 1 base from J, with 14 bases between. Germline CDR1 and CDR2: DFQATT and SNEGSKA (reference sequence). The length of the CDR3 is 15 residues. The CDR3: CSARPFADSQETQYF. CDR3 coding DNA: TGCAGTGCTAGACCGTTCGCCGACAGCCAAGAGACCCAGTACTTC.

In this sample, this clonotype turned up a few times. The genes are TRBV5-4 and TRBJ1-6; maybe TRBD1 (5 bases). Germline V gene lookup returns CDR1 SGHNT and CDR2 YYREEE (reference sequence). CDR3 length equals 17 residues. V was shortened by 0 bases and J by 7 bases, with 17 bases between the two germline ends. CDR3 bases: TGTGCCAGCAGCTTGGAAGGAGGGGCCCTGGGAAATTCACCCCTCCACTTT. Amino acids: CASSLEGGALGNSPLHF.

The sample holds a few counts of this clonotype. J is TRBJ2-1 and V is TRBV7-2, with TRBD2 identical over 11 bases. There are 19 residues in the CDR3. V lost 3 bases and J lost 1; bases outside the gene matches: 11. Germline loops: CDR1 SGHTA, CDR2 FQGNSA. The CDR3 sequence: CASSFPVAGGPGSYNEQFF. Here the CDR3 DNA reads TGTGCCAGCAGCTTCCCGGTAGCGGGGGGGCCTGGTTCCTACAATGAGCAGTTCTTC.

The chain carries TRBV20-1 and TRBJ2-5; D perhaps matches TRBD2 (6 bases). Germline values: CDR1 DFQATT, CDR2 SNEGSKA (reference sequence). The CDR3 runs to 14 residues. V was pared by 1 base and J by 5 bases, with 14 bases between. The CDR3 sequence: CSARGAAGRETQYF. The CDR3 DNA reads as TGCAGTGCTAGAGGAGCGGCGGGGAGGGAGACCCAGTACTTC.

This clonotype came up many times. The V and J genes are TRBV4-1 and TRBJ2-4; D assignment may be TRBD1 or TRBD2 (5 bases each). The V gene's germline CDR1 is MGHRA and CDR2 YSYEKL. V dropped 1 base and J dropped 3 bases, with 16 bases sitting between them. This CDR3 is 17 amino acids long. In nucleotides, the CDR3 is TGCGCCAGCAGCCAAGTTCCCAGGGATGGAGGCAAAAACATTCAGTACTTC. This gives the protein CASSQVPRDGGKNIQYF.

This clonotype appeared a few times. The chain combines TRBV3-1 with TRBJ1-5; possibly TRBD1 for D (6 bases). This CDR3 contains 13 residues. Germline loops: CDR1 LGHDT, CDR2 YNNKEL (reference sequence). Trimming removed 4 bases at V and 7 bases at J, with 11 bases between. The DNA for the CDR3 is TGTGCCAGCAGCCGAAGCAGGGGCCAGCCCCAGCATTTT. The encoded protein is CASSRSRGQPQHF.

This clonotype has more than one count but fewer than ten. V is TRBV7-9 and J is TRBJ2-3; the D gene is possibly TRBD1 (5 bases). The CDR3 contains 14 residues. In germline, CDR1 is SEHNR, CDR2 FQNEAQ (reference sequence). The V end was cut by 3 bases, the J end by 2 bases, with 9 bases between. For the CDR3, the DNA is TGTGCCAGCAGCTTGGGGCGGTACACAGATACGCAGTATTTT. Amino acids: CASSLGRYTDTQYF.

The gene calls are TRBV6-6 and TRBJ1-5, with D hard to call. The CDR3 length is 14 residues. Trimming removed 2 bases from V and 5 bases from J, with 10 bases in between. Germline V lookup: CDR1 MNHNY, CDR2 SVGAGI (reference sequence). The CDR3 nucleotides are TGTGCCAGCAGTTACGGCGGCAATTATCAGCCCCAGCATTTT. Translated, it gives CASSYGGNYQPQHF.

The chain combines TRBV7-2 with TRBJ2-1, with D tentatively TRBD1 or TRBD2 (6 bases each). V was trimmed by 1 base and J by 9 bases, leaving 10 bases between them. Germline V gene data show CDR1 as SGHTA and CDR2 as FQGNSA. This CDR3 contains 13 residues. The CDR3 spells CASSLEGGFEQFF. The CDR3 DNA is TGTGCCAGCAGCTTAGAGGGGGGCTTTGAGCAGTTCTTC.

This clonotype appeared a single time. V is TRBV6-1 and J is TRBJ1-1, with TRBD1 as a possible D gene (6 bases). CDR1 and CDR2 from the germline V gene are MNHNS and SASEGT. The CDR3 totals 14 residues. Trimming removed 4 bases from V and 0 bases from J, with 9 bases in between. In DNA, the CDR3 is TGTGCCAGCAGTGTGGACAGACTGAACACTGAAGCTTTCTTT. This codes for CASSVDRLNTEAFF.

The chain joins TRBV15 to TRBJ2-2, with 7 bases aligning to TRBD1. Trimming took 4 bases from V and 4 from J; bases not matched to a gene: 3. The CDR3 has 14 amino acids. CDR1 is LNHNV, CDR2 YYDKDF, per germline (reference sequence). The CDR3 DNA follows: TGTGCCACCAGCATTCACAGGGGCACCGGGGAGCTGTTTTTT. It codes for CATSIHRGTGELFF.

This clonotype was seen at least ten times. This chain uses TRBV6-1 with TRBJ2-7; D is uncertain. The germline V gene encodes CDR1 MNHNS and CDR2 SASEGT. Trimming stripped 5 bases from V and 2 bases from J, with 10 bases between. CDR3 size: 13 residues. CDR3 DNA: TGTGCCAGCAGTTATACCACTCCCTACGAGCAGTACGTC. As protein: CASSYTTPYEQYV.

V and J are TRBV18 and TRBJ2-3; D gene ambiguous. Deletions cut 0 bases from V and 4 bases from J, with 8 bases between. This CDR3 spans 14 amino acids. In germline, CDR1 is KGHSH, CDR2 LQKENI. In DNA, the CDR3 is TGTGCCAGCTCACCACCGTCGGCCCCAGATACGCAGTATTTT. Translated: CASSPPSAPDTQYF.

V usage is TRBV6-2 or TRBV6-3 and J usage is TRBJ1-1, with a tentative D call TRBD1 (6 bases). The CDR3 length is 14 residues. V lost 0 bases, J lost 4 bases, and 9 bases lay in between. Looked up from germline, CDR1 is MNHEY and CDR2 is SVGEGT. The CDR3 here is CASSYSRTATEAFF. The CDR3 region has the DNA TGTGCCAGCAGTTACTCGAGGACAGCCACTGAAGCTTTCTTT.